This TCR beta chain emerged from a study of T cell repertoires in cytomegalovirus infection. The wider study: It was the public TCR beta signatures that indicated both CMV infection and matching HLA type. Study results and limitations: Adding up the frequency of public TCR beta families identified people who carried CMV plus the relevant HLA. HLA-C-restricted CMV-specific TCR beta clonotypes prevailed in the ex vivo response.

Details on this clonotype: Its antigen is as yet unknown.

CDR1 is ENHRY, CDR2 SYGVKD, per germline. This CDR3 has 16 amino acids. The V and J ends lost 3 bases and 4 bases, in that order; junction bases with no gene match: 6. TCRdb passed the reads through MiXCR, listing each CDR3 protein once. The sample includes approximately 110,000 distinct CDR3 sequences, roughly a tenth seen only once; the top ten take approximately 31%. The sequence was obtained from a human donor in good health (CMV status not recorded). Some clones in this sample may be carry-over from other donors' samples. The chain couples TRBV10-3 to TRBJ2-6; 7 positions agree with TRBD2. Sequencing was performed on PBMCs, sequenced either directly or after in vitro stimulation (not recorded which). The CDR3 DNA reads TGTGCCATCAGTGACCCCGGGGGGACGGGGGCCAACGTCCTGACTTTC. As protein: CAISDPGGTGANVLTF.